A single sample is the source of the 20 T cell receptor beta chains below, sequenced in a study of blood T cell repertoires in COVID-19. Method: immunoSEQ multiplex PCR; TCRdb's copy keeps in-frame clones and lacks some. The sample has about 200,000 clones; 84% are singletons. Sequencing was performed on peripheral blood. These receptors originate from a woman in her forties or fifties with active or convalescent COVID-19.

The gene calls are TRBV3-1 (or the pseudogene TRBV3-2) and TRBJ1-1, with D possibly being TRBD1 (6 bases). CDR1 and CDR2 from the germline V gene are LGHDT and YNNKEL (reference sequence). V shed 0 bases and J shed 3 bases, with 8 bases lying between them. The CDR3 loop spans 14 amino acids. CDR3 amino acids: CASSQDYRDTEAFF. The CDR3 bases are TGTGCCAGCAGCCAAGACTACAGGGACACTGAAGCTTTCTTT.

This chain uses TRBV5-1 with TRBJ1-6; TRBD1 matches 9 bases. This CDR3 spans 18 amino acids. The trim removed 4 bases at V and 1 base at J, leaving 9 bases unmatched. Germline CDR1 and CDR2: SGHRS and YFSETQ. CDR3 residues: CASSLSDRGGSYNSPLHF. CDR3 in DNA: TGCGCCAGCAGCCTATCGGACAGGGGAGGATCCTATAATTCACCCCTCCACTTT.

The CDR3 nucleotides read TGTGCCAGCGATCTACAGGAAAACTATGGCTACACCTTC. Protein: CASDLQENYGYTF. The V call is TRBV2, the J call TRBJ1-2; tentatively, D is TRBD1 (5 bases). Germline V gene sequence: CDR1 SNHLY, CDR2 FYNNEI. This CDR3 contains 13 residues. The V end was cut by 8 bases, the J end by 2 bases, with 12 bases between.

Here the CDR3 reads CASSPNRGYEQYF. As DNA, the CDR3 is TGTGCCAGCAGTCCGAACCGGGGCTACGAGCAGTACTTC. This chain joins TRBV27 and TRBJ2-7; possibly TRBD2 for D (5 bases). The CDR3 extends over 13 amino acids. Germline V CDR1 and CDR2: MNHEY, SMNVEV (reference sequence). V was trimmed by 5 bases and J by 3 bases, leaving 11 bases between them.

The CDR3 here is CASSERTGLGYTF. The CDR3 bases are TGTGCCAGCAGCGAGCGGACAGGGCTTGGCTACACCTTC. The genes are TRBV3-1 (or the pseudogene TRBV3-2) and TRBJ1-2, with TRBD1 matching 8 bases. Germline CDR1 LGHDT, CDR2 YNNKEL (reference sequence). This CDR3 spans 13 amino acids. V was pared by 5 bases and J by 7 bases, with 6 bases of the junction left unmatched.

The chain couples TRBV9 to TRBJ1-2, with a possible D match to TRBD1 (6 bases). The germline V gene encodes CDR1 SGDLS and CDR2 YYNGEE. V lost 0 bases, J lost 0 bases, and 12 bases lay in between. CDR3 size: 16 residues. CDR3 sequence: CASSVGDILTNYGYTF. The CDR3 DNA follows: TGTGCCAGCAGCGTAGGGGACATTCTCACTAACTATGGCTACACCTTC.

The rearrangement uses TRBV6-1 and TRBJ1-6, with D possibly matching TRBD1 (5 bases). Germline lookup yields CDR1 MNHNS and CDR2 SASEGT. CDR3 size: 18 residues. Trimming left V 4 bases short and J 3 bases short, with 19 bases between. The chain's CDR3 is CASSAAGGGAVYNSPLHF. Written as DNA, the CDR3 is TGTGCCAGCAGTGCCGCGGGGGGAGGAGCGGTCTATAATTCACCCCTCCACTTT.

In nucleotides, the CDR3 is TGTGCCAGCAGTTACTTAGCCCAGCCTGCTTTCTTT. This translates into CASSYLAQPAFF. The rearrangement links TRBV6-6 to TRBJ1-1, with D hard to call. This CDR3 comprises 12 residues. Trimming removed 1 base at V and 11 bases at J, with 11 bases between. CDR1 is MNHNY, CDR2 SVGAGI, per germline (reference sequence).

The chain employs TRBV11-3 and TRBJ2-2; a weak D match, TRBD2 (6 bases). The CDR3 covers 15 residues. CDR1 and CDR2 (germline): SGHNT, YENEEA. Between the trimmed V and J ends, which lost 3 bases and 5 bases, there was a span of 13 bases. Here the CDR3 reads CASSLGGTVTGELFF. DNA for the CDR3: TGTGCCAGCAGCTTGGGCGGGACGGTTACCGGGGAGCTGTTTTTT.

This chain links TRBV6-5 with TRBJ1-2; 9 positions match TRBD1. The V gene's germline CDR1 is MNHEY and CDR2 SVGAGI. The CDR3 has 14 amino acids. Trimming took 5 bases from V and 6 from J; bases not matched to a gene: 7. The CDR3 sequence is CASSRTGEKDGYTF. CDR3 DNA: TGTGCCAGCAGTCGGACAGGGGAGAAGGATGGCTACACCTTC.

J is TRBJ2-3 and V is TRBV7-9; a possible D gene is TRBD1 (6 bases). There are 15 residues in the CDR3. The germline gives CDR1 SEHNR, CDR2 FQNEAQ (reference sequence). Trimming removed 1 base from V and 1 base from J, with 9 bases in between. CDR3 region: CASSLGWTGTDTQYF. In nucleotides, the CDR3 is TGTGCCAGCAGCTTAGGATGGACAGGCACAGATACGCAGTATTTT. Full variable domain (remainder filled in from reference TRBV7-9 and TRBJ2-3): DTGVSQNPRHKITKRGQNVTFRCDPISEHNRLYWYRQTLGQGPEFLTYFQNEAQLEKSRLLSDRFSAERPKGSFSTLEIQRTEQGDSAMYLCASSLGWTGTDTQYFGPGTRLTVL.

The rearrangement uses TRBV5-1 and TRBJ1-5; 7 nucleotides line up with TRBD1. V trimming: 0 bases; J trimming: 3 bases; junction bases outside the gene matches: 3. CDR3 size: 15 residues. Germline values: CDR1 SGHRS, CDR2 YFSETQ. The CDR3 sequence: CASSLEGADNQPQHF. The CDR3 region has the DNA TGCGCCAGCAGCTTGGAGGGGGCAGACAATCAGCCCCAGCATTTT.

The CDR3 is CASGPPRPPYEQYF. As DNA, the CDR3 is TGTGCTAGTGGCCCCCCGCGGCCCCCCTACGAGCAGTACTTC. The V and J genes are TRBV12-5 and TRBJ2-7; no clear D gene. The CDR3 length is 14 residues. Trimming left V 6 bases short and J 2 bases short, with 14 bases between. The V gene's germline CDR1 is LGHNT and CDR2 FRNRAP.

The chain uses TRBV18 and TRBJ2-3; TRBD2 matches 11 bases. After removal of 4 bases from V and 2 bases from J, the junction contained 5 bases not matched to a gene. This CDR3 comprises 16 residues. Germline V CDR1 and CDR2: KGHSH, LQKENI. In DNA form, the CDR3 reads TGTGCCAGCTCACTCCTAGCGGGGGGCTACACAGATACGCAGTATTTT. Translation: CASSLLAGGYTDTQYF. Full variable domain (remainder filled in from reference TRBV18 and TRBJ2-3): NAGVMQNPRHLVRRRGQEARLRCSPMKGHSHVYWYRQLPEEGLKFMVYLQKENIIDESGMPKERFSAEFPKEGPSILRIQQVVRGDSAAYFCASSLLAGGYTDTQYFGPGTRLTVL.

The chain has TRBV18 and TRBJ2-1; 9 bases map to TRBD1. Germline-derived CDR1 and CDR2 are KGHSH and LQKENI. V shed 5 bases and J 1 base; nucleotides not matched to a gene: 18. The CDR3 extends over 20 amino acids. The CDR3 nucleotides are TGTGCCAGCTCATTTCGACAGGGGGAAGACGGGAGAGGGTCCTACAATGAGCAGTTCTTC. This translates into CASSFRQGEDGRGSYNEQFF.

The CDR3 bases are TGTGCCACCAGTGGGAGGGACCGCACAGATACGCAGTATTTT. Encoded protein: CATSGRDRTDTQYF. This chain links TRBV24-1 with TRBJ2-3; possible D gene TRBD2, 6 bases. This CDR3 contains 14 residues. Trimming took off 5 bases at V and 1 base at J, with 9 bases between the two ends. CDR1 is KGHDR, CDR2 SFDVKD, per germline.

The rearrangement uses TRBV5-1 and TRBJ1-2; maybe TRBD1 (6 bases). The V gene's germline CDR1 is SGHRS and CDR2 YFSETQ. The V gene lost 3 bases and the J gene lost 0 bases, with 15 bases spanning the gap. CDR3 length equals 16 residues. CDR3 loop: CASSSPGVTANYGYTF. The CDR3 DNA is TGCGCCAGCAGCTCCCCAGGGGTAACGGCTAACTATGGCTACACCTTC.

The chain joins TRBV30 to TRBJ2-5; the match to TRBD2 covers 14 bases. This CDR3 spans 15 amino acids. CDR1 is GTSNPN and CDR2 is SVGIG in the germline V gene (reference sequence). Trimming removed 3 bases from V and 4 bases from J; junction bases left unmatched: 4. The CDR3 sequence is CAWRPGLAGAETQYF. CDR3 nucleotides: TGTGCCTGGAGACCGGGACTAGCGGGAGCAGAGACCCAGTACTTC.

This rearrangement joins TRBV12-3 or TRBV12-4 to TRBJ1-1; D remains ambiguous. The CDR3 length is 13 residues. V was cut by 1 base and J by 0 bases, with 3 bases left in between. The chain's CDR3 is CASSLGLNTEAFF. The CDR3 bases are TGTGCCAGCAGTTTAGGGCTGAACACTGAAGCTTTCTTT.

J is TRBJ2-7 and V is TRBV3-1 (or the pseudogene TRBV3-2), with TRBD2 identical over 13 bases. With V trimmed by 4 bases and J by 5 bases, 8 bases remained unmatched. This CDR3 region has 16 residues. Per the germline V gene, CDR1 is LGHDT and CDR2 is YNNKEL (reference sequence). CDR3 coding DNA: TGTGCCAGCAGCCCCCTGACTAGCGGGAGGCCCCACGAGCAGTACTTC. It yields the protein CASSPLTSGRPHEQYF.